One and the same sample provided the 4 T cell receptor beta chains below, sequenced in a study of graft-versus-host responses after intestinal transplantation. No antigen is known for these receptors. Method: immunoSEQ multiplex PCR; TCRdb's copy keeps in-frame clones and lacks some. The table records tens of thousands of clones, approximately 96% of them present only once. The starting material was unstimulated CD8+ T cells sorted from spleen or lymph node cells, obtained before transplant. The origin of the receptors is a human donor who was the organ donor for an intestinal transplant.

This chain joins TRBV7-2 and TRBJ1-5; perhaps TRBD1 as D (5 bases). Germline loops: CDR1 SGHTA, CDR2 FQGNSA. Trimming removed 6 bases at V and 2 bases at J, with 14 bases between. This CDR3 contains 15 residues. This CDR3 is CASSLEGRGNQPQHF. DNA of the CDR3: TGTGCCAGCAGTCTCGAGGGCAGGGGCAATCAGCCCCAGCATTTT.

The V gene is TRBV2, the J gene TRBJ2-7; the match to TRBD1 covers 8 bases. V trimming: 6 bases; J trimming: 6 bases; junction bases outside the gene matches: 7. The V gene's germline CDR1 is SNHLY and CDR2 FYNNEI. The CDR3 runs 13 residues. This chain's CDR3 is CASRGQASIEQYF. The CDR3 DNA sequence: TGTGCCAGCAGGGGACAGGCTTCCATCGAGCAGTACTTC. The whole variable domain, remainder taken from reference TRBV2 and TRBJ2-7, is EPEVTQTPSHQVTQMGQEVILRCVPISNHLYFYWYRQILGQKVEFLVSFYNNEISEKSEIFDDQFSVERPDGSNFTLKIRSTKLEDSAMYFCASRGQASIEQYFGPGTRLTVT.

The chain has TRBV27 and TRBJ1-1, with TRBD1 matching over 7 bases. The CDR3 consists of 18 residues. Germline V gives CDR1 MNHEY, CDR2 SMNVEV (reference sequence). Losses at the gene ends were 1 base for V and 3 bases for J; bases not matched to a gene: 14. The CDR3 bases are TGTGCCAGCAGTTTATTTAGGGGGGGACAGCTTTTTGACACTGAAGCTTTCTTT. This encodes CASSLFRGGQLFDTEAFF.

The genes are TRBV10-3 and TRBJ2-3; 8 bases are a match to TRBD1. V lost 4 bases, J lost 4 bases, and 1 base stayed unmatched. Germline V CDR1 and CDR2: ENHRY, SYGVKD. The CDR3 loop spans 13 amino acids. The CDR3 reads CAISAGGADTQYF. The CDR3 DNA is TGTGCCATCAGTGCAGGGGGCGCAGATACGCAGTATTTT.